This section outlines one T cell receptor (beta chain) sequence together with its context. CDR1 is WNHNN, CDR2 SYGVQD, per germline (reference sequence). V lost 11 bases and J 6 bases, leaving 22 bases between the germline ends. This CDR3 contains 14 residues. This sample was included in a study of blood T cell repertoires in COVID-19. The protocol was immunoSEQ multiplex PCR, while the TCRdb copy is restricted to in-frame clones and leaves out a portion. The sample includes some 310,000 clones, 85% to 90% of them seen just once. While infection was still active, Seattle patients were enrolled and then followed longitudinally.

The specimen sequenced was peripheral blood. This clonotype originated in a woman in her thirties or forties with COVID-19, enrolled during active disease. The chain employs TRBV10-1 and TRBJ1-2; D is uncertain. The CDR3, as DNA: TGCGCCCTCCACCACCGAGGTCGCTTCCATGGCTACACCTTC. Translated, it gives CALHHRGRFHGYTF.